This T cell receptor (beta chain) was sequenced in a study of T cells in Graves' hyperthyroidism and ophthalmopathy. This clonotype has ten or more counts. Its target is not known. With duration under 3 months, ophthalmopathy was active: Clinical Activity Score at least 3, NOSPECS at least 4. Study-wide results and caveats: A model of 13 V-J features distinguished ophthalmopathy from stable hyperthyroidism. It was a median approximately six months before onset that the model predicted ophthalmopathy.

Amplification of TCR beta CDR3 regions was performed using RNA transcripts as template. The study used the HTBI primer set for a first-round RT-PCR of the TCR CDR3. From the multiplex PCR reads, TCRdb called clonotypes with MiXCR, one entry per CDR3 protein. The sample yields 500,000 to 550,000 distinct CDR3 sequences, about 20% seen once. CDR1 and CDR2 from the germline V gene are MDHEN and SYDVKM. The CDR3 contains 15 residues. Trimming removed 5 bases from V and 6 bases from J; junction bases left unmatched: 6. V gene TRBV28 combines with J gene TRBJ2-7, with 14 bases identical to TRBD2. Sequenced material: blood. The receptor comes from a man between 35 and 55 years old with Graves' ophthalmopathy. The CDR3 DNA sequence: TGTGCCAGCAGTCCCGGGACTAGCGGGAGTTCCGAGCAGTACTTC. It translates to CASSPGTSGSSEQYF.